This TCR beta chain is drawn from a study of T cells after posttransplantation cyclophosphamide. Study-level findings and limits: Later post-transplant blood repertoires were often dominated by donor CD8+ memory clones. Skin or GI-infiltrating T cells shared few TRB sequences with blood. After PTCy, TRB diversity resembled that of CNI/methotrexate controls.

This CDR3 has 14 residues. With regard to this clone: What it binds is not known.

Treatment was busulfan-fludarabine conditioning, a marrow graft, and cyclophosphamide on days +3 and +4. The data were produced by immunoSEQ multiplex PCR, yet TCRdb's version contains in-frame clones alone and is incomplete. Found here are 12,000 or so clones, 65% to 85% of them singletons; the top ten hold about 4.9%. This clonotype was obtained from a female patient in her 50s who received an allogeneic stem cell transplant from a related donor, was CMV-positive, and had no GVHD. Some T cells may trace back to the graft donor. Here the sequenced sample was PBMCs, taken after allogeneic stem cell transplant with posttransplant cyclophosphamide. The chain couples TRBV21-1 to TRBJ2-5; the D call in the table, TRBD1, was not verified against the DNA. TRBV21-1 is described as a pseudogene. The CDR3 DNA reads as TGTGCCAGCAGCTTATTAGACAGGCGGGAGACCCAGTACTTC. Its protein is CASSLLDRRETQYF.